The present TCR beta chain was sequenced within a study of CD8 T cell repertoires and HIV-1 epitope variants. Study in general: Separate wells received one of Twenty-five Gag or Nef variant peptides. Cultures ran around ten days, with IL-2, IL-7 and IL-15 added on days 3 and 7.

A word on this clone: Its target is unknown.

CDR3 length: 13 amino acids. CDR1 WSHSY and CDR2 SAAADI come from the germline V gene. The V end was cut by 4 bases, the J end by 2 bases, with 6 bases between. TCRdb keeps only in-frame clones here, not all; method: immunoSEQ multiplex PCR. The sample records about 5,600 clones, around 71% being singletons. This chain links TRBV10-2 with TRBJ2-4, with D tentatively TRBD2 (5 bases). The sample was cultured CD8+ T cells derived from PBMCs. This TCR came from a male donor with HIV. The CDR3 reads CASSAGTKNIQYF. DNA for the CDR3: TGCGCCAGCAGTGCGGGGACCAAAAACATTCAGTACTTC.